These T cell receptor beta chains were read from a single sample in a study of blood T cell repertoires in COVID-19. Only in-frame clones appear in the TCRdb table, and some are missing; sequencing was by immunoSEQ multiplex PCR. The table records roughly 200,000 clones, approximately 80% of them present only once. The sample consisted of PBMCs or T cells enriched from blood (not recorded which). The source of these receptors is a man aged 35 to 55 who had recovered from COVID-19. Each CDR3 is given with its conserved first and last residue. A D gene is named only where the DNA matches it firmly. The size of a clone is reported for some rows only, either as once, few or many, or as a class for expanded clones.

J,V,D,size,CDR3,DNA
TRBJ2-4,TRBV15,TRBD2,.,CATSRGRTGTSGRAGAKNIQYF,TGTGCCACCAGCAGAGGGAGGACCGGGACTAGCGGGAGGGCCGGGGCCAAAAACATTCAGTACTTC
TRBJ1-1,TRBV7-9,.,.,CASSLNRVGTEAFF,TGTGCCAGCAGCTTAAACAGGGTAGGCACTGAAGCTTTCTTT
TRBJ2-3,TRBV7-3,TRBD2,.,CASSPRTSGGRLTDTQYF,TGTGCCAGCAGCCCTAGGACTAGCGGGGGGCGTCTAACAGATACGCAGTATTTT
TRBJ2-1,TRBV2,.,.,CASSPFYEQFF,TGTGCCAGCAGCCCGTTTTATGAGCAGTTCTTC
TRBJ1-2,TRBV30,.,.,CAWRQTGIPYGYTF,TGTGCCTGGAGGCAAACAGGGATACCCTATGGCTACACCTTC
TRBJ2-5,TRBV7-9,.,.,CASSLALRVEETQYF,TGTGCCAGCAGCTTAGCCCTACGGGTGGAGGAGACCCAGTACTTC
TRBJ2-5,TRBV6-5,TRBD2,.,CASSYRAGARETQYF,TGTGCCAGCAGTTACCGAGCGGGAGCCCGGGAGACCCAGTACTTC
TRBJ1-1,TRBV27,.,.,CASSLGGSTEAFF,TGTGCCAGCAGTTTAGGGGGGAGCACTGAAGCTTTCTTT
TRBJ2-7,TRBV6-5,.,once,CATTALSYEQYF,TGTGCCACCACAGCCCTCTCCTACGAGCAGTACTTC
TRBJ1-1,TRBV10-1,TRBD1,.,CASEVGQGITEAFF,TGCGCCAGCGAAGTAGGACAGGGGATAACTGAAGCTTTCTTT
TRBJ2-4,TRBV3-1/TRBV3-2,TRBD2,once,CASSQGSSGGFRNIQYF,TGTGCCAGCAGCCAAGGATCTAGCGGGGGATTTAGGAACATTCAGTACTTC
TRBJ1-2,TRBV6-5,.,.,CASRPPKRGASTF,TGTGCCAGCCGGCCGCCTAAGCGCGGGGCATCTACCTTC
TRBJ1-1,TRBV10-3,.,.,CAIRGRAPNTEAFF,TGTGCCATCAGAGGCAGGGCCCCGAACACTGAAGCTTTCTTT
TRBJ2-1,TRBV19,TRBD2,.,CASSIPGGHFCEQFF,TGTGCCAGTAGTATTCCGGGGGGGCATTTTTGTGAGCAGTTCTTC
TRBJ1-2,TRBV27,.,.,CASSFARPPDRGYTF,TGTGCCAGCAGTTTCGCCAGGCCCCCCGATCGAGGCTACACCTTC
TRBJ1-5,TRBV6-5,TRBD1,.,CASSYSGQGNQPQHF,TGTGCCAGCAGTTACTCGGGACAGGGGAATCAGCCCCAGCATTTT
TRBJ2-1,TRBV11-2,.,.,CASSYSNQGNEQFF,TGTGCCAGCAGCTATTCCAATCAGGGTAATGAGCAGTTCTTC
TRBJ2-3,TRBV11-2,TRBD1,few,CASSLDRTGATDTQYF,TGTGCCAGCAGCTTAGATAGGACAGGGGCCACAGATACGCAGTATTTT
TRBJ2-5,TRBV4-2,TRBD2,.,CASSQEGLAGGPTKTQYF,TGTGCCAGCAGCCAAGAGGGACTAGCGGGAGGGCCCACGAAGACCCAGTACTTC
TRBJ2-1,TRBV5-1,TRBD2,.,CASSIWTSGRNPPDNEQFF,TGCGCCAGCAGCATCTGGACTAGCGGGAGAAATCCCCCCGACAATGAGCAGTTCTTC
TRBJ1-2,TRBV18,TRBD1,.,CASSPDRGSGYTF,TGTGCCAGCTCACCTGACAGGGGTAGCGGCTACACCTTC
TRBJ1-1,TRBV6-5,TRBD1,.,CASYPGGLGTEAFF,TGTGCCAGCTACCCAGGGGGCTTAGGCACTGAAGCTTTCTTT
TRBJ1-2,TRBV19,.,.,CASSPAGGRVDGYTF,TGTGCCAGTAGTCCGGCGGGGGGGCGGGTGGATGGCTACACCTTC
TRBJ1-2,TRBV5-6,.,.,CASSLYPGGYTF,TGTGCCAGCAGCTTGTACCCCGGGGGCTACACCTTC
TRBJ1-1,TRBV7-9,.,.,CASSLGAVVTEAFF,TGTGCCAGCAGCTTAGGAGCGGTGGTCACTGAAGCTTTCTTT
TRBJ1-2,TRBV5-1,.,.,CASSYRQSSYGYTF,TGCGCCAGCAGCTATCGACAGAGTAGCTATGGCTACACCTTC